The 14 T cell receptor beta chains below come from one sample, sequenced in a study of cytomegalovirus exposure and HLA in healthy donors (dated 2017 in TCRdb). The library was obtained by the immunoSEQ multiplex PCR assay. For the multiplex PCR, a mixture combining 60 forward primers for TCR Vbeta segments and 13 reverse primers for TCR Jbeta segments was used. TCRdb obtained this table from immuneACCESS and retained in-frame rearrangements with V and J assigned. These tables miss some clones; where compared with another copy, unresolved V genes account for less than half of the shortfall, and the remainder is unexplained. The sample table shows over 70,000 clones, and around four fifths are seen once. The top ten constitute approximately 1.4% of the sample. Sequencing used PBMCs. The receptors here all came from a male donor in good health and CMV-seronegative.

The chain recombines TRBV28 with TRBJ2-1, with 13 positions matching TRBD2. The CDR3 covers 13 residues. CDR1 and CDR2 from the germline V gene are MDHEN and SYDVKM. The V segment lost 10 bases and the J segment 7 bases; nucleotides outside the gene matches: 4. CDR3 DNA sequence: TGTGCCACCTCACTAGCGGGAGGGAATGAGCAGTTCTTC. Its translation: CATSLAGGNEQFF.

The chain couples TRBV6-5 to TRBJ2-7, with a tentative D call TRBD1 (6 bases). From germline, CDR1 is MNHEY and CDR2 SVGAGI. V lost 1 base, J lost 4 bases, and 17 bases lay in between. The CDR3 runs to 16 residues. Here the CDR3 DNA reads TGTGCCAGCAGTTACTTGTCCAGGGGTTTCGCATACGAGCAGTACTTC. Translating it yields CASSYLSRGFAYEQYF.

This chain connects TRBV4-3 to TRBJ1-2; 7 bases are shared with TRBD1. J lost 8 bases, V lost 0 bases, and 21 bases had no gene match. CDR3 size: 19 residues. Germline V gives CDR1 LGHNA, CDR2 YSLEER. This CDR3 is CASSQERRGFTATDWGYTF. CDR3 DNA sequence: TGCGCCAGCAGCCAAGAACGCAGGGGGTTTACTGCGACGGACTGGGGCTACACCTTC.

CDR3 residues: CASSQATGSEIYGYTF. The CDR3 bases are TGCGCCAGCAGCCAGGCGACAGGGTCAGAGATCTATGGCTACACCTTC. V gene TRBV4-1 combines with J gene TRBJ1-2; 7 nucleotides line up with TRBD1. With V trimmed by 3 bases and J by 4 bases, 11 bases remained unmatched. The CDR3 is 16 amino acids. CDR1 and CDR2 from the germline V gene are MGHRA and YSYEKL.

This chain links TRBV9 with TRBJ1-4; D might be TRBD1 (5 bases). This CDR3 region has 16 residues. Trimming stripped 1 base from V and 11 bases from J, with 21 bases between. Germline CDR1 and CDR2: SGDLS and YYNGEE. The CDR3 is CASSVWEGPSGGKLFF. CDR3 DNA: TGTGCCAGCAGCGTATGGGAGGGGCCGTCGGGGGGGAAACTGTTTTTT.

This clone was counted between two and nine times. The chain recombines TRBV7-2 with TRBJ2-7, with 8 bases identical to TRBD2. From germline, CDR1 is SGHTA and CDR2 FQGNSA. The CDR3 runs to 15 residues. The junction had 5 bases not matched to a gene; V was cut back by 2 bases and J by 2 bases. CDR3 loop: CASSLTSGDPYEQYF. The CDR3 DNA sequence: TGTGCCAGCAGCTTAACTAGCGGAGACCCCTACGAGCAGTACTTC.

This clone appeared a few times. The chain links TRBV28 to TRBJ2-1; possibly TRBD1 for D (7 bases). The germline V gene encodes CDR1 MDHEN and CDR2 SYDVKM. V dropped 4 bases and J dropped 6 bases, with 19 bases sitting between them. The CDR3 is 16 residues long. The CDR3: CASSSPGTPGGNEQFF. In DNA, the CDR3 is TGTGCCAGCAGTTCCCCCGGGACTCCAGGGGGCAATGAGCAGTTCTTC.

The CDR3: CSAFGNTIYF. CDR3 nucleotide sequence: TGCAGCGCCTTTGGAAACACCATATATTTT. V gene TRBV29-1 combines with J gene TRBJ1-3; D is ambiguous. CDR1 is SQVTM, CDR2 ANQGSEA, per germline. Trimming shortened V by 7 bases and J by 3 bases, and 4 bases separated the two germline ends. The CDR3 covers 10 residues.

This clone was counted only a few times. This chain links TRBV27 with TRBJ1-5, with D possibly TRBD1 on 5 matching bases. With 2 bases removed from V and 7 bases from J, the gap between germline ends came to 12 bases. CDR3 length equals 14 residues. CDR1 is MNHEY and CDR2 is SMNVEV in the germline V gene (reference sequence). The CDR3 sequence is CASSLRQGGQPQHF. The CDR3 DNA is TGTGCCAGCAGTTTAAGGCAGGGAGGGCAGCCCCAGCATTTT.

The genes are TRBV29-1 and TRBJ2-5; D remains ambiguous. V was shortened by 4 bases and J by 3 bases, with 6 bases between the two germline ends. This CDR3 comprises 11 residues. The germline V gene encodes CDR1 SQVTM and CDR2 ANQGSEA. This chain's CDR3 is CSVGGKETQYF. The CDR3 DNA follows: TGCAGCGTTGGCGGAAAAGAGACCCAGTACTTC.

V usage is TRBV19 and J usage is TRBJ1-5; maybe TRBD1 (5 bases). The CDR3 extends over 15 amino acids. CDR1 is LNHDA, CDR2 SQIVND, per germline (reference sequence). The germline V and J ends were trimmed by 5 bases and 6 bases, with 17 bases remaining between them. DNA of the CDR3: TGTGCCAGTAGTCCCAACACAGGTACCGGTCAGCCCCAGCATTTT. Its protein product is CASSPNTGTGQPQHF.

This chain connects TRBV20-1 to TRBJ1-3; no firm D call. The germline gives CDR1 DFQATT, CDR2 SNEGSKA (reference sequence). This CDR3 is 11 amino acids long. V was shortened by 6 bases and J by 2 bases, with 5 bases between the two germline ends. CDR3 bases: TGCAGTGCCCCCACTGGAAACACCATATATTTT. This translates into CSAPTGNTIYF.

A note on this clone: The junction shows a germline mismatch at one end, possibly a read error. The chain combines TRBV7-7 with TRBJ2-3; 7 bases fit TRBD2. Looked up from germline, CDR1 is SSHAT and CDR2 is FNYEAQ (reference sequence). CDR3 length: 16 amino acids. The chain's CDR3 is CASSSRLAVGTDTQYF. CDR3 DNA: TGTGCTAGCAGCTCCCGACTAGCAGTGGGCACAGATACGCAGTATTTT.

This chain joins TRBV18 and TRBJ1-1; D unresolved. Germline V gives CDR1 KGHSH, CDR2 LQKENI. The CDR3 runs to 13 residues. Between the trimmed V and J ends, which lost 3 bases and 3 bases, there was a span of 8 bases. In DNA form, the CDR3 reads TGTGCCAGCTCACCGGGCATAGACACTGAAGCTTTCTTT. Residues: CASSPGIDTEAFF.